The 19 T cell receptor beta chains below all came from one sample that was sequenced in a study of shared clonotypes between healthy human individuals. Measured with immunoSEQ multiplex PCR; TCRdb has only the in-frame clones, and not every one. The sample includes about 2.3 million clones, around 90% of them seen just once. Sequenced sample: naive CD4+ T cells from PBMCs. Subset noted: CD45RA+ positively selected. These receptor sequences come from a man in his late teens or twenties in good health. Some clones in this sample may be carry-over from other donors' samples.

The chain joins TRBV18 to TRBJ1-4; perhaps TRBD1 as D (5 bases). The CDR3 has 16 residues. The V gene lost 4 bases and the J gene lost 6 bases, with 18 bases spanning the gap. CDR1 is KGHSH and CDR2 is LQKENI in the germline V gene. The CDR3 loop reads CASSLAGGAGDEKLFF. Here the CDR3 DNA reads TGTGCCAGCTCACTTGCTGGAGGGGCGGGAGATGAAAAACTGTTTTTT.

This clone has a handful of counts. The CDR3 region has the DNA TGTGCCAGCAGTGAACCGGGACAGGGCTACGAGCAGTACTTC. Translated, it gives CASSEPGQGYEQYF. V gene TRBV6-1 combines with J gene TRBJ2-7, with TRBD1 identical over 9 bases. The CDR3 has 14 residues. Germline V CDR1 and CDR2: MNHNS, SASEGT. With V trimmed by 2 bases and J by 3 bases, 2 bases remained unmatched.

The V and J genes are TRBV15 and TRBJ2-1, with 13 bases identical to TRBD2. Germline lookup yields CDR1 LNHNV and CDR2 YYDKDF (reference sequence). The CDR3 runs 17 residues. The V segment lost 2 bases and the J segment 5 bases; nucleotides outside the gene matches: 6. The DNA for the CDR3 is TGTGCCACCAGCAGAAAACTAGCGGGAGGGCCCCACAATGAGCAGTTCTTC. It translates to CATSRKLAGGPHNEQFF.

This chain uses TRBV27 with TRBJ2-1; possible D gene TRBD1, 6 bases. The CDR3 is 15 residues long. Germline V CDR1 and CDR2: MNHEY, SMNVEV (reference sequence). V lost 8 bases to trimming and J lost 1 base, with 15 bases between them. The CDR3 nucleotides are TGTGCCAGCCACAGGGAAAGGGATTCCTACAATGAGCAGTTCTTC. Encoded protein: CASHRERDSYNEQFF.

The CDR3 sequence is CASSLGGRGGANVLTF. The CDR3, as DNA: TGTGCCAGCAGTTTAGGAGGGCGTGGAGGGGCCAACGTCCTGACTTTC. The V and J genes are TRBV28 and TRBJ2-6, with D maybe TRBD2 (6 bases). The V gene lost 2 bases and the J gene lost 4 bases, with 12 bases spanning the gap. CDR3 size: 16 residues. Germline V gene data show CDR1 as MDHEN and CDR2 as SYDVKM.

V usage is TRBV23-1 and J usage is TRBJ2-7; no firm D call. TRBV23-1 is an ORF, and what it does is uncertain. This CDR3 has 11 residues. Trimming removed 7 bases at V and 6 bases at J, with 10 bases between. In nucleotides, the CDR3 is TGCGCCAGCATCTCCCCACCCGAGCAGTACTTC. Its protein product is CASISPPEQYF.

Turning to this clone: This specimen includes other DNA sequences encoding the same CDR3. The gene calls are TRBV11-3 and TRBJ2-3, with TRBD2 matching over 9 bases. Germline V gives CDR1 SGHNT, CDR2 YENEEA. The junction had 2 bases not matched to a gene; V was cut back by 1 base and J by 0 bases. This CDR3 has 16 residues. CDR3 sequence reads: CASSLGTSGSTDTQYF. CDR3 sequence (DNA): TGTGCCAGCAGCTTAGGTACTAGCGGGAGCACAGATACGCAGTATTTT. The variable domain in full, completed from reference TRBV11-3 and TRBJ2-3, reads EAGVVQSPRYKIIEKKQPVAFWCNPISGHNTLYWYLQNLGQGPELLIRYENEEAVDDSQLPKDRFSAERLKGVDSTLKIQPAELGDSAVYLCASSLGTSGSTDTQYFGPGTRLTVL.

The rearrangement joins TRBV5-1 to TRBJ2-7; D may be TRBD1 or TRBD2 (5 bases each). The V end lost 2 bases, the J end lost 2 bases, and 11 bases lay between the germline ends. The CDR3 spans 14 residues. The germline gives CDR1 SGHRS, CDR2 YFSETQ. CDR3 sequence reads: CASSFLGRTYEQYF. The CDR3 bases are TGCGCCAGCAGCTTCCTGGGACGGACCTACGAGCAGTACTTC.

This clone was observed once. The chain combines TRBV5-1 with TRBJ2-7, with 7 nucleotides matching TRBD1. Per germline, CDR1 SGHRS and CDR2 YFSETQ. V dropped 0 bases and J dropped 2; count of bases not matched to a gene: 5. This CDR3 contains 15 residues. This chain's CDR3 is CASSLAGTVTYEQYF. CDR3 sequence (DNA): TGCGCCAGCAGCTTGGCCGGGACAGTTACCTACGAGCAGTACTTC. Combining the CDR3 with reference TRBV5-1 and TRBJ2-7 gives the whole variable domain KAGVTQTPRYLIKTRGQQVTLSCSPISGHRSVSWYQQTPGQGLQFLFEYFSETQRNKGNFPGRFSGRQFSNSRSEMNVSTLELGDSALYLCASSLAGTVTYEQYFGPGTRLTVT.

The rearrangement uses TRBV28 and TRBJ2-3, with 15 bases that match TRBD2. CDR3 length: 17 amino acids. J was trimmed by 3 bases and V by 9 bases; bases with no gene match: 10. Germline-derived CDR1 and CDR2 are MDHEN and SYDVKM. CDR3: CASSPWTSGRGTDTQYF. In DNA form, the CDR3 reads TGTGCCAGTAGTCCTTGGACTAGCGGGAGGGGGACAGATACGCAGTATTTT.

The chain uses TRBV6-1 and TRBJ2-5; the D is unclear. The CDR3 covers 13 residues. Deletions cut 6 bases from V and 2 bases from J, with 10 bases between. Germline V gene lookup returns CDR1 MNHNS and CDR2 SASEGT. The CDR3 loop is CASSRALQETQYF. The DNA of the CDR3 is TGTGCCAGCAGCCGGGCCCTTCAAGAGACCCAGTACTTC.

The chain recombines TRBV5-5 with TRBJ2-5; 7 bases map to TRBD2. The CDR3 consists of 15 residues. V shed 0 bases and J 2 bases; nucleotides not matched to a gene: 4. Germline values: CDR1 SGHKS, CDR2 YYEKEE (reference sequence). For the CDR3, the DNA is TGTGCCAGCAGCTTGGCGGGGGGTGGTCAAGAGACCCAGTACTTC. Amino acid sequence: CASSLAGGGQETQYF. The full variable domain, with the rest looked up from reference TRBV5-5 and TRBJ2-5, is DAGVTQSPTHLIKTRGQQVTLRCSPISGHKSVSWYQQVLGQGPQFIFQYYEKEERGRGNFPDRFSARQFPNYSSELNVNALLLGDSALYLCASSLAGGGQETQYFGPGTRLLVL.

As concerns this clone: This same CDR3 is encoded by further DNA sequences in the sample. The DNA for the CDR3 is TGTGCCAGCAGCTCCCAGGGTCCCGGGGCCAACGTCCTGACTTTC. The encoded protein is CASSSQGPGANVLTF. The chain links TRBV7-2 to TRBJ2-6; tentative D call: TRBD1 (5 bases). The germline CDR1 and CDR2 sequences are SGHTA and FQGNSA. Trimming took 4 bases from V and 4 from J, leaving 11 bases between them. The CDR3 contains 15 residues. Supplemented by reference TRBV7-2 and TRBJ2-6, the full variable domain reads GAGVSQSPSNKVTEKGKDVELRCDPISGHTALYWYRQSLGQGLEFLIYFQGNSAPDKSGLPSDRFSAERTGGSVSTLTIQRTQQEDSAVYLCASSSQGPGANVLTFGAGSRLTVL.

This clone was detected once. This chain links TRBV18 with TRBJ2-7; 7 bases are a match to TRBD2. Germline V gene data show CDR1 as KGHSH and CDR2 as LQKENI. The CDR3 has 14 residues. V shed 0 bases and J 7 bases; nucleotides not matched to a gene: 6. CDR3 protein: CASSPPLTAGEQYF. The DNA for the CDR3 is TGTGCCAGCTCACCACCTCTAACAGCGGGGGAGCAGTACTTC.

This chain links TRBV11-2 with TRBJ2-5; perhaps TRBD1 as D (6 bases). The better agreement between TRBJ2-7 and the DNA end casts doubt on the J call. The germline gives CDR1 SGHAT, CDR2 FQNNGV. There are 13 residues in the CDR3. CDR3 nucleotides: TGTGCCAGCAGCAAAGGGGGATCCTACGAGCAGTACTTC. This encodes CASSKGGSYEQYF.

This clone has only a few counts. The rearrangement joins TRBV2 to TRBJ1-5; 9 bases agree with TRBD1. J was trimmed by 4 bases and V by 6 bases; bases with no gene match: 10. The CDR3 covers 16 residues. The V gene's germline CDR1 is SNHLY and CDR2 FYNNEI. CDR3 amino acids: CASSLPRDRENQPQHF. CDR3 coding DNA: TGTGCCAGCAGCCTGCCCCGGGACAGGGAAAATCAGCCCCAGCATTTT.

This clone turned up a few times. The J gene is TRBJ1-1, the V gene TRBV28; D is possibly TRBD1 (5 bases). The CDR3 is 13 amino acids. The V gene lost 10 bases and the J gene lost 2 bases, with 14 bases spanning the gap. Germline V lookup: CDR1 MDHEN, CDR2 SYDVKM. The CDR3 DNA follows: TGTGCCACCATCCGGGACCCCAACACTGAAGCTTTCTTT. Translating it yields CATIRDPNTEAFF.

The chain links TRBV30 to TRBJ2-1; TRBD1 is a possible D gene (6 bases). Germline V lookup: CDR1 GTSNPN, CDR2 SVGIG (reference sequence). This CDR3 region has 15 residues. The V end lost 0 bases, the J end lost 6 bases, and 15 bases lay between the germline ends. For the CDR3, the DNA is TGTGCCTGGAGTGTAAGGGGGATCCAGCGCAATGAGCAGTTCTTC. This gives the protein CAWSVRGIQRNEQFF.

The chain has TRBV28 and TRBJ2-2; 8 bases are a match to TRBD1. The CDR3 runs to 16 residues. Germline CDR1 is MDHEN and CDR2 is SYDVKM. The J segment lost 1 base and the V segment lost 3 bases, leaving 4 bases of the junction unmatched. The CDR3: CASSFLGTGNTGELFF. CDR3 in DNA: TGTGCCAGCAGTTTTCTAGGGACAGGGAACACCGGGGAGCTGTTTTTT.